Following are 5 T cell receptor beta chains from one sample sequenced in a study of blood T cell repertoires in COVID-19. The protocol was immunoSEQ multiplex PCR, while the TCRdb copy is restricted to in-frame clones and leaves out a portion. The data contain 130,000 or so clones, roughly 77% of them singletons. What was sequenced was peripheral blood. All receptors come from a man aged 55 to 70 with active or convalescent COVID-19.

This chain links TRBV10-3 with TRBJ1-3; D uncertain. The CDR3 spans 12 residues. The germline V gene encodes CDR1 ENHRY and CDR2 SYGVKD. V lost 11 bases and J lost 4, with 12 bases in between. The DNA of the CDR3 is TGTGCCTTGGGAGGTTCAGGAAACACCATATATTTT. Its protein is CALGGSGNTIYF.

The chain employs TRBV5-1 and TRBJ1-4, with D perhaps matching TRBD1 (6 bases). Trimming removed 0 bases at V and 5 bases at J, with 11 bases between. This CDR3 contains 15 residues. CDR1 SGHRS and CDR2 YFSETQ come from the germline V gene. The CDR3 bases are TGCGCCAGCAGCTTGGGTCGACAGGAGAATGAAAAACTGTTTTTT. Its protein product is CASSLGRQENEKLFF.

V is TRBV28 and J is TRBJ1-4; D is possibly TRBD1 (5 bases). Germline V gives CDR1 MDHEN, CDR2 SYDVKM. This CDR3 has 15 amino acids. V lost 6 bases, J lost 5 bases, and 16 bases lay in between. The DNA for the CDR3 is TGTGCCAGCAGGGCATTCCCCGGGGGGAATGAAAAACTGTTTTTT. Encoded protein: CASRAFPGGNEKLFF.

As DNA, the CDR3 is TGCGCCAGCAGCTTGGATAGCGGGAGGGGGCATGAGCAGTTCTTC. It translates to CASSLDSGRGHEQFF. The V and J genes are TRBV5-1 and TRBJ2-1; 11 positions agree with TRBD2. J lost 8 bases, V lost 0 bases, and 4 bases had no gene match. The CDR3 consists of 15 residues. Germline lookup yields CDR1 SGHRS and CDR2 YFSETQ.

The chain couples TRBV19 to TRBJ1-5, with TRBD1 identical over 10 bases. CDR1 is LNHDA and CDR2 is SQIVND in the germline V gene (reference sequence). The junction had 9 bases not matched to a gene; V was cut back by 3 bases and J by 4 bases. The CDR3 has 17 amino acids. In DNA, the CDR3 is TGTGCCAGTAGTATGACAGGGGGCAGCCCGTCGAATCAGCCCCAGCATTTT. It codes for CASSMTGGSPSNQPQHF.